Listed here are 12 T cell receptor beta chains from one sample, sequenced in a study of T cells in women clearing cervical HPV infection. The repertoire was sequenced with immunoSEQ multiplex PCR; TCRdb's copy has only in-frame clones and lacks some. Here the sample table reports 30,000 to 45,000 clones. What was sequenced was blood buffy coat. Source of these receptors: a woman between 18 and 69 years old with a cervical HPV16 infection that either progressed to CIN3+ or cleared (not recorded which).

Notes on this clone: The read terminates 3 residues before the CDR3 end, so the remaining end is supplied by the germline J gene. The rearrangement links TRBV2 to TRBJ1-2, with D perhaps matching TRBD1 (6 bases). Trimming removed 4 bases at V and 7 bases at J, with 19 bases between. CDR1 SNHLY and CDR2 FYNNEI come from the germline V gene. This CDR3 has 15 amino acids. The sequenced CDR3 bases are TGTGCCAGCAGTGTAGCGGGGGCAGGGACGAGTGGC. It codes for CASSVAGAGTSG. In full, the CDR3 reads CASSVAGAGTSGYTF.

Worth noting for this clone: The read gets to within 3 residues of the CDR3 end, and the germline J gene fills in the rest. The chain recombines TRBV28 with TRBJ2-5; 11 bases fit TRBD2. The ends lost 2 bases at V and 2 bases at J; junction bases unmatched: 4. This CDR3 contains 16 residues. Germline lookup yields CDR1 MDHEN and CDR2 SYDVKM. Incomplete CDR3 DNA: TGTGCCAGCAGTTTAAGGCCTAGCGGGGGGCAAGAGACC. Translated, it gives CASSLRPSGGQET. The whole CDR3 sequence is CASSLRPSGGQETQYF. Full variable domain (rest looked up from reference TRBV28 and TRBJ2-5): DVKVTQSSRYLVKRTGEKVFLECVQDMDHENMFWYRQDPGLGLRLIYFSYDVKMKEKGDIPEGYSVSREKKERFSLILESASTNQTSMYLCASSLRPSGGQETQYFGPGTRLLVL.

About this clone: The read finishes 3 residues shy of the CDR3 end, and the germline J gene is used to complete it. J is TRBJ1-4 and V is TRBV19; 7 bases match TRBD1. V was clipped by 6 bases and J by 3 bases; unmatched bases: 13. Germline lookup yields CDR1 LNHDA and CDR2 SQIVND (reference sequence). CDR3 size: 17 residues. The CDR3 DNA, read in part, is TGTGCCAGTAGGAGGGACAGCGTGGAGTTAGCTAATGAAAAA. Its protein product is CASRRDSVELANEK. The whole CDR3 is CASRRDSVELANEKLFF.

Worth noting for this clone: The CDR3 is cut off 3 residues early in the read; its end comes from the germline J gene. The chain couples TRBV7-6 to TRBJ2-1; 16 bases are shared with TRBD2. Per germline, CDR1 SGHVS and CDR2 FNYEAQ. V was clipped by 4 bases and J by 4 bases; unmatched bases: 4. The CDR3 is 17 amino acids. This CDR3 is CASSWGTSGGGYNEQFF. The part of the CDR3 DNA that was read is TGTGCCAGCAGCTGGGGGACTAGCGGGGGGGGTTACAATGAG.

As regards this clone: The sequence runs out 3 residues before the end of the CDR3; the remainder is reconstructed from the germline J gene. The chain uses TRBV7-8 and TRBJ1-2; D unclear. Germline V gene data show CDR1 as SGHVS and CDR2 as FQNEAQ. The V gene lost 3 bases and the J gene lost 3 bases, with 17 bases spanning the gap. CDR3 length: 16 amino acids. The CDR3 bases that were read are TGTGCCAGCAGCTTGCCGACAACCCAGACGGACTATGGC. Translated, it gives CASSLPTTQTDYG. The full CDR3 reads CASSLPTTQTDYGYTF.

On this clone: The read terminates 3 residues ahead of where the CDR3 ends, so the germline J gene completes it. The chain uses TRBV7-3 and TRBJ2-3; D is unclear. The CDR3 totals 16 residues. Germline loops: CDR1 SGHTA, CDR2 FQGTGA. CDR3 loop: CASSLTFSLSLETQYF. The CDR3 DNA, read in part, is TGTGCCAGCAGCTTAACGTTCTCTCTGTCCTTAGAGACG.

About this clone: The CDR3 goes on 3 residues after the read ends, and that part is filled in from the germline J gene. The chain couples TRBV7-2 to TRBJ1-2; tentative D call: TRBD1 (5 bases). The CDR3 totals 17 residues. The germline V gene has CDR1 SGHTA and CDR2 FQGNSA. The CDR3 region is CASSLAAASGGKSDYTF. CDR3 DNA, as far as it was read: TGTGCCAGCAGCTTAGCGGCGGCTAGCGGGGGGAAGAGTGAC.

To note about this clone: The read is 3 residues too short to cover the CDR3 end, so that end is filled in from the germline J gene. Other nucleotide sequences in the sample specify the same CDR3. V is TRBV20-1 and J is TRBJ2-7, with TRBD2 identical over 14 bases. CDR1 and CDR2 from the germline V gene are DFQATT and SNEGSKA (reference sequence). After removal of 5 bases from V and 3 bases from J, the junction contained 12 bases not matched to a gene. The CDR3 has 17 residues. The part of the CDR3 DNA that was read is TGCAGTGCTTCCGGGACTAGCGGGGGACAGTATTTCTACGAG. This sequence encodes CSASGTSGGQYFYE. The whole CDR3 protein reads CSASGTSGGQYFYEQYF.

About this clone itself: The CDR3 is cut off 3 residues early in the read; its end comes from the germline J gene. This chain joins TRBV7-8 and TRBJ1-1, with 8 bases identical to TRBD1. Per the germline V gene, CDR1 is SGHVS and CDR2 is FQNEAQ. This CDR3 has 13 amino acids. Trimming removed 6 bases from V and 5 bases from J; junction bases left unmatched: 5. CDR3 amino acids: CASSTDRGTEAFF. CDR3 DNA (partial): TGTGCCAGCAGTACCGACAGGGGAACTGAA.

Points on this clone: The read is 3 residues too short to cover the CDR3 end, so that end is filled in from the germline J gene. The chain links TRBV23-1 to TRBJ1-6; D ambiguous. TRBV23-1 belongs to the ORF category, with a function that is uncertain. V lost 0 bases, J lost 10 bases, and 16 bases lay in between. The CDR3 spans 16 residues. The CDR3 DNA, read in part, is TGCGCCAGCAGTCAATCAGACCGGTCTCAGGAATCACCC. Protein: CASSQSDRSQESP. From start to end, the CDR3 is CASSQSDRSQESPLHF.

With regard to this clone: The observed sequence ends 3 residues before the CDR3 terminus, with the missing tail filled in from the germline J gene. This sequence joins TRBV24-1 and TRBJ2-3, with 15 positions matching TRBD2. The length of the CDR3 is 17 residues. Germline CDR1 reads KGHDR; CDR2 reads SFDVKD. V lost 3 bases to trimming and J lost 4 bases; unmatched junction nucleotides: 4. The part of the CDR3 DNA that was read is TGTGCCACCAGTGATCGCGGACTAGCGGGGGGGTCAGATACG. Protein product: CATSDRGLAGGSDT. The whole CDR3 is CATSDRGLAGGSDTQYF.

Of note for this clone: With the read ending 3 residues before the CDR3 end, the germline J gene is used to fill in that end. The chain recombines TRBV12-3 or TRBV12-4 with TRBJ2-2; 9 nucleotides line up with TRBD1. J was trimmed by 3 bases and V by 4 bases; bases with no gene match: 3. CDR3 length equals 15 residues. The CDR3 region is CASSSRDRDTGELFF. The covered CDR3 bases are TGTGCCAGCAGTTCCCGGGACAGGGACACCGGGGAG.